This T cell receptor (beta chain) was sequenced for a study of blood T cell repertoires in COVID-19. The repertoire was sequenced with immunoSEQ multiplex PCR; TCRdb's copy has only in-frame clones and lacks some. The sample holds under 400,000 clones; 88% are singletons and the top ten take 1.6%. The V and J ends lost 3 bases and 0 bases respectively, with 13 bases between them. The V gene's germline CDR1 is KGHDR and CDR2 SFDVKD. This CDR3 comprises 17 residues. A Seattle source enrolled patients during active infection and followed them longitudinally. The source of this sequence is a woman in her 30s with COVID-19, enrolled during active disease. The chain carries TRBV24-1 and TRBJ2-2; D not resolved. The sample comprised peripheral blood. This CDR3 is CATSDPKTPANTGELFF. The CDR3 coding sequence is TGTGCCACCAGTGATCCCAAGACACCCGCGAACACCGGGGAGCTGTTTTTT.